The T cell receptor beta chain under discussion was sequenced for a study of T cells in localized non-small cell lung cancer. Study findings and constraints: A raised T cell density in blood coincided with lengthier overall survival. The appearance of a median approximately 57 of the top 100 tumor clones was seen in adjacent lung. Clonality of T cells reached its maximum in uninvolved adjacent lung, surpassing tumor. Heterogeneity remains possible because sequencing was limited to only one tumor region.

With respect to this clone: Its antigen is currently unknown.

TCRdb's copy holds only in-frame clones and misses some; the assay was immunoSEQ multiplex PCR. The sample contains approximately 4,500 clones, more than 85% of which appear only once. Germline values: CDR1 GTSNPN, CDR2 SVGIG (reference sequence). This CDR3 comprises 14 residues. The V and J ends lost 2 bases and 7 bases, in that order; junction bases with no gene match: 3. The sequence came from a woman aged 40 to 75 with stage I lung adenocarcinoma. Sequences were derived from peripheral blood, sampled before any cancer treatment. V usage is TRBV30 and J usage is TRBJ2-1; 12 nucleotides align to TRBD2. The CDR3 DNA follows: TGTGCCTGGAGTCGACTAGCGGGAGCAAATGAGCAGTTCTTC. This gives the protein CAWSRLAGANEQFF.